One and the same sample provided the 12 T cell receptor beta chains below, sequenced in a study of cytomegalovirus exposure and HLA in healthy donors. Here immunoSEQ multiplex PCR was the method, and the copy in TCRdb shows in-frame clones only, minus some. Of about 120,000 clones listed, around 89% are singletons. Sequenced input: PBMCs. Receptors were obtained from a woman aged 18 to 35 in good health and CMV-seropositive.

This clone was seen only a few times. The chain links TRBV11-2 to TRBJ2-7, with D possibly being TRBD2 (5 bases). The CDR3 loop spans 13 amino acids. The germline V gene encodes CDR1 SGHAT and CDR2 FQNNGV. With 4 bases removed from V and 1 base from J, the gap between germline ends came to 8 bases. The CDR3 DNA reads TGTGCCAGCAGCTCGGGGTATTCCTACGAGCAGTACTTC. It yields the protein CASSSGYSYEQYF.

The V call is TRBV5-1, the J call TRBJ2-5, with 12 nucleotides matching TRBD1. The ends lost 7 bases at V and 4 bases at J; junction bases unmatched: 2. The CDR3 covers 13 residues. CDR1 SGHRS and CDR2 YFSETQ come from the germline V gene. The CDR3 region is CASGTGGAETQYF. CDR3 DNA sequence: TGCGCCAGCGGGACAGGGGGCGCAGAGACCCAGTACTTC.

This clone was seen a handful of times. This chain joins TRBV5-6 and TRBJ1-3, with 8 nucleotides matching TRBD1. Germline loops: CDR1 SGHDT, CDR2 YYEEEE. The CDR3 covers 16 residues. V shed 4 bases and J 0 bases; nucleotides not matched to a gene: 6. In DNA form, the CDR3 reads TGTGCCAGCAGCCCGGCAGGGACAGGCTCTGGAAACACCATATATTTT. This codes for CASSPAGTGSGNTIYF. The complete variable domain, with remaining parts taken from reference TRBV5-6 and TRBJ1-3, reads DAGVTQSPTHLIKTRGQQVTLRCSPKSGHDTVSWYQQALGQGPQFIFQYYEEEERQRGNFPDRFSGHQFPNYSSELNVNALLLGDSALYLCASSPAGTGSGNTIYFGEGSWLTVV.

The CDR3 bases are TGTGCCAGCAGTTCCCTCGTGACAGTCGCAAATGAAAAACTGTTTTTT. Translated, it gives CASSSLVTVANEKLFF. This rearrangement joins TRBV6-5 to TRBJ1-4, with D possibly matching TRBD1 (5 bases). Germline CDR1 reads MNHEY; CDR2 reads SVGAGI. Trimming stripped 4 bases from V and 5 bases from J, with 17 bases between. The CDR3 is 16 residues long.

The rearrangement joins TRBV6-1 to TRBJ2-1, with no clear D. This CDR3 region has 16 residues. V lost 0 bases and J 7 bases, leaving 16 bases between the germline ends. CDR1 and CDR2 from the germline V gene are MNHNS and SASEGT. This chain's CDR3 is CASSEALELVRNEQFF. The CDR3 DNA follows: TGTGCCAGCAGTGAAGCGTTAGAGCTAGTACGGAATGAGCAGTTCTTC.

This clone has only one observation. This rearrangement joins TRBV7-9 to TRBJ2-1, with 14 bases lining up with TRBD2. Per the germline V gene, CDR1 is SEHNR and CDR2 is FQNEAQ (reference sequence). This CDR3 has 19 residues. V lost 2 bases, J lost 0 bases, and 6 bases stayed unmatched. The CDR3 DNA reads as TGTGCCAGCAGCTTATGGGGGACTAGCGGGAGATCCTCCTACAATGAGCAGTTCTTC. Protein product: CASSLWGTSGRSSYNEQFF.

The rearrangement uses TRBV19 and TRBJ1-5; tentatively, D is TRBD1 (5 bases). Per the germline V gene, CDR1 is LNHDA and CDR2 is SQIVND (reference sequence). The CDR3 is 15 amino acids. V was cut by 1 base and J by 7 bases, with 14 bases left in between. For the CDR3, the DNA is TGTGCCAGTAGTATAGGCGACAGTGAATCGCAGCCCCAGCATTTT. It specifies CASSIGDSESQPQHF.

The chain joins TRBV5-1 to TRBJ2-1, with 8 bases identical to TRBD2. The CDR3 totals 17 residues. With V trimmed by 0 bases and J by 2 bases, 7 bases remained unmatched. Looked up from germline, CDR1 is SGHRS and CDR2 is YFSETQ. CDR3 in DNA: TGCGCCAGCAGCTTGGCCTTGGCGGGGGGCCCCTACAATGAGCAGTTCTTC. This sequence encodes CASSLALAGGPYNEQFF.

V gene TRBV7-9 combines with J gene TRBJ2-7; tentative D call: TRBD2 (6 bases). V was pared by 5 bases and J by 5 bases, with 19 bases between. The CDR3 sequence is 15 residues long. Germline V gives CDR1 SEHNR, CDR2 FQNEAQ (reference sequence). CDR3 sequence reads: CASSVRGLSQDEQYF. The CDR3 DNA reads as TGTGCCAGCAGCGTACGGGGACTCAGCCAGGACGAGCAGTACTTC.

CDR3 amino acids: CASSLPAISGANVLTF. CDR3 nucleotides: TGTGCCAGCAGCTTGCCCGCGATCTCTGGGGCCAACGTCCTGACTTTC. The chain carries TRBV7-3 and TRBJ2-6; no definite D call. CDR1 SGHTA and CDR2 FQGTGA come from the germline V gene. The CDR3 runs to 16 residues. V was clipped by 3 bases and J by 0 bases, with 9 bases between them.

The rearrangement uses TRBV27 and TRBJ2-1, with a weak D call TRBD1 (6 bases). CDR3 length equals 18 residues. Trimming shortened V by 2 bases and J by 7 bases, and 24 bases separated the two germline ends. The germline gives CDR1 MNHEY, CDR2 SMNVEV (reference sequence). This CDR3 reads CASSLIPGVRDRVNEQFF. The CDR3 nucleotides read TGTGCCAGCAGTTTAATTCCAGGGGTTCGGGACCGAGTGAATGAGCAGTTCTTC.

The rearrangement uses TRBV7-2 and TRBJ1-5; D is ambiguous. The V end was cut by 5 bases, the J end by 2 bases, with 13 bases between. The CDR3 totals 15 residues. Germline-derived CDR1 and CDR2 are SGHTA and FQGNSA. The CDR3 spells CASSLDSRGNQPQHF. DNA of the CDR3: TGTGCCAGCAGCCTAGATTCTCGGGGCAATCAGCCCCAGCATTTT.